This T cell receptor (beta chain) derives from a study of beta chain features in type 1 diabetes. Study details: Investigators examined under 140 million sorted cells across all samples.

Investigators reverse transcribed all isolated RNA, so they sequenced expressed TCRB transcripts. This table comes from immunoSEQ multiplex PCR, and its TCRdb copy is limited to in-frame clones, with some not included. The profile covers 550,000 to 850,000 clones, with roughly 13% appearing a single time and less than 0.025% taken by the ten largest. This clone was found a few times. Its antigen is as yet unknown. Findings of the study overall: The study found fewer insertions and more deletions at VDJ junctions in type 1 diabetes patients. Patients with Type 1 diabetes showed moderately but significantly shorter TCRB CDR3s in all four CD4+ subsets.

Each sorted fraction was over 95% pure. Sequencing was performed on naive CD4+ T cells from blood. This sequence was found in a man aged 18 to 29 with type 1 diabetes.

The CDR3 DNA reads as TGTGCCAGCAAGCAGAGCTCCTACAATGAGCAGTTCTTC. Translated: CASKQSSYNEQFF. This sequence joins TRBV19 and TRBJ2-1; D is ambiguous. The CDR3 is 13 residues long. Germline-derived CDR1 and CDR2 are LNHDA and SQIVND (reference sequence). Trimming cost V 9 bases and J 0 bases, with 9 bases left between them. Supplemented by reference TRBV19 and TRBJ2-1, the full variable domain reads DGGITQSPKYLFRKEGQNVTLSCEQNLNHDAMYWYRQDPGQGLRLIYYSQIVNDFQKGDIAEGYSVSREKKESFPLTVTSAQKNPTAFYLCASKQSSYNEQFFGPGTRLTVL.